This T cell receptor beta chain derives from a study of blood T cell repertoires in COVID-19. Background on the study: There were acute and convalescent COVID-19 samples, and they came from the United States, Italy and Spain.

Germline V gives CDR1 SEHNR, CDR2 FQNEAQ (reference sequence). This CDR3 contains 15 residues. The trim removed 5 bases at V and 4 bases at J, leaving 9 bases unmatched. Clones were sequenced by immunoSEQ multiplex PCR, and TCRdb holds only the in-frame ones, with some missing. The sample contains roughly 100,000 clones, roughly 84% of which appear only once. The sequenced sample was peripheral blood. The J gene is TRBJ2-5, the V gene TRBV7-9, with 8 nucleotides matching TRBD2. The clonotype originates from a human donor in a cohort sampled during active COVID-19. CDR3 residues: CASSPTSGQGETQYF. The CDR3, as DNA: TGTGCCAGCAGCCCCACTAGCGGTCAGGGAGAGACCCAGTACTTC.